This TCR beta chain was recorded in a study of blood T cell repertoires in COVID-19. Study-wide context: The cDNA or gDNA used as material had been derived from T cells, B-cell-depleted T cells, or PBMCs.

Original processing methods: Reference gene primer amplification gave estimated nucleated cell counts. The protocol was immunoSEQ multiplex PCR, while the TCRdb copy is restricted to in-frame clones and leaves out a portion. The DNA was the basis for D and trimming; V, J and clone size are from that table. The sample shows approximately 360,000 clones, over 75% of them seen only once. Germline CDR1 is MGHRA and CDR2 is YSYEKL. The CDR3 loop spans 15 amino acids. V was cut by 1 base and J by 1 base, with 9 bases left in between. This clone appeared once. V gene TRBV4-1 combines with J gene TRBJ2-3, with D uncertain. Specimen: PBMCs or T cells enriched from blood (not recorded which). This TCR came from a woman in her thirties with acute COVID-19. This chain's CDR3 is CASSQVWPGTDTQYF. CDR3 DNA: TGCGCCAGCAGCCAAGTCTGGCCTGGCACAGATACGCAGTATTTT.